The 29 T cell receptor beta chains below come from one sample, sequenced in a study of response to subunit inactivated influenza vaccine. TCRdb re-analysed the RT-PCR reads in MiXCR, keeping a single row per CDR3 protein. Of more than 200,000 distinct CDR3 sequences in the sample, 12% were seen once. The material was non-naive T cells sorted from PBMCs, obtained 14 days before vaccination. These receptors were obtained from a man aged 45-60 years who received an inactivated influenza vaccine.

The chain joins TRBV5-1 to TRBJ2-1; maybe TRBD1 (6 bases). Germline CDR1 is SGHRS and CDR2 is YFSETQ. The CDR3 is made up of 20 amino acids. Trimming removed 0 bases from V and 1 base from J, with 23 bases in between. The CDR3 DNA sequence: TGCGCCAGCAGCTTGGAGGGTGGGACAACAAGTATCGGGTCCTACAATGAGCAGTTCTTC. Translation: CASSLEGGTTSIGSYNEQFF.

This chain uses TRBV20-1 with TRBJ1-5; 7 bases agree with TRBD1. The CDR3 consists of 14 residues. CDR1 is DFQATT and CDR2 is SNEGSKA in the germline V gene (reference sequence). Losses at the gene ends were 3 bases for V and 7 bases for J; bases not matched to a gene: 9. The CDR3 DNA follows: TGCAGTGCTAGCTCGGACAGGATGGAGCAGCCCCAGCATTTT. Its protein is CSASSDRMEQPQHF.

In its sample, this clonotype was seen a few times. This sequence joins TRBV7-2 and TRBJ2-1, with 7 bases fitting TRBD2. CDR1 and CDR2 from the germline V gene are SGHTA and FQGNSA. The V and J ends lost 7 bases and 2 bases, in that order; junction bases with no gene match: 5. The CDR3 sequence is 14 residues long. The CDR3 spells CASNGRGTYNEQFF. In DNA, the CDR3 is TGTGCCAGCAATGGGCGGGGGACCTACAATGAGCAGTTCTTC.

CDR3 nucleotides: TGTGCCAGCAGCCCCATGGGGGTCTTGAACACTGAAGCTTTCTTT. This gives the protein CASSPMGVLNTEAFF. V and J are TRBV7-2 and TRBJ1-1; D is perhaps TRBD1 (5 bases). Germline CDR1 SGHTA, CDR2 FQGNSA. With 5 bases removed from V and 0 bases from J, the gap between germline ends came to 13 bases. The CDR3 covers 15 residues.

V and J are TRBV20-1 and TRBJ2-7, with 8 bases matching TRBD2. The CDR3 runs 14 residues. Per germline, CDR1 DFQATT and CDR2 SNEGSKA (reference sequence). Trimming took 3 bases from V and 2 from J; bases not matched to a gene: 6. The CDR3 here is CSARSLAGAYEQYF. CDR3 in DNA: TGCAGTGCTAGGTCCCTAGCGGGTGCCTACGAGCAGTACTTC.

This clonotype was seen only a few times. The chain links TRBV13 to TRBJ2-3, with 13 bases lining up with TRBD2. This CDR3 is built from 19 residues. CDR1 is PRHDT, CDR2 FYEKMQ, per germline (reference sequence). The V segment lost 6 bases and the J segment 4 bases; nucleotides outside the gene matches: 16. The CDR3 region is CASSYVWTSGSTGADTQYF. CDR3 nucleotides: TGTGCCAGCAGTTACGTTTGGACTAGCGGGAGCACGGGGGCAGATACGCAGTATTTT. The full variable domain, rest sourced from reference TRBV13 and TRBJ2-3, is AAGVIQSPRHLIKEKRETATLKCYPIPRHDTVYWYQQGPGQDPQFLISFYEKMQSDKGSIPDRFSAQQFSDYHSELNMSSLELGDSALYFCASSYVWTSGSTGADTQYFGPGTRLTVL.

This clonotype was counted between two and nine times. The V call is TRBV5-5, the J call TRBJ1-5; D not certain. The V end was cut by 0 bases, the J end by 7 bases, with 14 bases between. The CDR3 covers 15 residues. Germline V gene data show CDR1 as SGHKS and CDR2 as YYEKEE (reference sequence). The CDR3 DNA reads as TGTGCCAGCAGCTTGGCCAGTAGGGTAGGACAGCCCCAGCATTTT. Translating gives CASSLASRVGQPQHF.

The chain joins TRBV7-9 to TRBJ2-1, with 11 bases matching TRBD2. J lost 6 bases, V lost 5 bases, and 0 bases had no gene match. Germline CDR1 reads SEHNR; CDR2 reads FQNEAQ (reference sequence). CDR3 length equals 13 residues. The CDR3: CASSGTSGNEQFF. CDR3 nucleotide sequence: TGTGCCAGCAGCGGGACTAGCGGCAATGAGCAGTTCTTC. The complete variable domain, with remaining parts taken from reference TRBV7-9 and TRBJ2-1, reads DTGVSQNPRHKITKRGQNVTFRCDPISEHNRLYWYRQTLGQGPEFLTYFQNEAQLEKSRLLSDRFSAERPKGSFSTLEIQRTEQGDSAMYLCASSGTSGNEQFFGPGTRLTVL.

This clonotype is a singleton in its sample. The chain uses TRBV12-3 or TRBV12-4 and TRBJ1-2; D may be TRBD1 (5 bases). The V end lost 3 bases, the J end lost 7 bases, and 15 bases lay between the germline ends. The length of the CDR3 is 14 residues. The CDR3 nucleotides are TGTGCCAGCAGTTTCCAGGGTATCGGCTTTGGCTACACCTTC. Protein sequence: CASSFQGIGFGYTF.

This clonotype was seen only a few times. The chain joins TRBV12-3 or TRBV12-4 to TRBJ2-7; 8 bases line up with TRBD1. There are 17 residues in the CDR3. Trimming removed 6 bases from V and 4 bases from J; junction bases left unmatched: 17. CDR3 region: CASRPHQEDRDCYEQYF. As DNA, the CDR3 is TGTGCCAGCAGACCTCATCAGGAGGACAGGGATTGTTACGAGCAGTACTTC.

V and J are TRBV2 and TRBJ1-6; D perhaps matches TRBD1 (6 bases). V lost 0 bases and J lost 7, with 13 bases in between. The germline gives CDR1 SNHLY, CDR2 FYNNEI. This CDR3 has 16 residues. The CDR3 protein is CASSEARGVWNSPLHF. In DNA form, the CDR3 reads TGTGCCAGCAGTGAAGCCAGGGGAGTATGGAATTCACCCCTCCACTTT.

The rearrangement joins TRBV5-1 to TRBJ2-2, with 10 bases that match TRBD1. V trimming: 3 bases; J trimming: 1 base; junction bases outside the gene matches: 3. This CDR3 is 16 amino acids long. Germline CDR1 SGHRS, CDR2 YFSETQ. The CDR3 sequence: CASSWGQGMNTGELFF. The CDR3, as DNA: TGCGCCAGCAGCTGGGGACAGGGGATGAACACCGGGGAGCTGTTTTTT.

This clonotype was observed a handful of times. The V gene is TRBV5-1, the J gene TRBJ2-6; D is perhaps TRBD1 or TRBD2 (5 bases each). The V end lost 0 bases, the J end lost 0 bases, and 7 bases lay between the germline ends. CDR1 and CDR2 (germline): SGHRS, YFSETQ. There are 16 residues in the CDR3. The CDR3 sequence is CASSLGGDSGANVLTF. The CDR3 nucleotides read TGCGCCAGCAGCTTGGGAGGGGACTCTGGGGCCAACGTCCTGACTTTC.

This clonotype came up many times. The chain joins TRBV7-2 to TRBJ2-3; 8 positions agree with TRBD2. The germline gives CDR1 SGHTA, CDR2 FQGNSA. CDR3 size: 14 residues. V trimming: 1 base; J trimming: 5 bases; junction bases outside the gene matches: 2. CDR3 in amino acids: CASSLVSGGDTQYF. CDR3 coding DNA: TGTGCCAGCAGCTTAGTCAGCGGGGGAGATACGCAGTATTTT.

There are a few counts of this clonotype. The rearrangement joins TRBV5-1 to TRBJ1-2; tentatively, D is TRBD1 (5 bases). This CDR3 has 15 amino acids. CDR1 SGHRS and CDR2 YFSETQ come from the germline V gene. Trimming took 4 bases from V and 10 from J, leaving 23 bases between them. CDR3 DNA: TGCGCCAGCAGCCCCCAAGGGGCAGGGATGAGGGACTACACCTTC. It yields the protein CASSPQGAGMRDYTF.

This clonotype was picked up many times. CDR3 in DNA: TGTGCCACCAGCACCACGGTGAACACTGAAGCTTTCTTT. It encodes CATSTTVNTEAFF. J is TRBJ1-1 and V is TRBV15; unclear D gene. V was shortened by 4 bases and J by 0 bases, with 6 bases between the two germline ends. In germline, CDR1 is LNHNV, CDR2 YYDKDF (reference sequence). This CDR3 has 13 residues.

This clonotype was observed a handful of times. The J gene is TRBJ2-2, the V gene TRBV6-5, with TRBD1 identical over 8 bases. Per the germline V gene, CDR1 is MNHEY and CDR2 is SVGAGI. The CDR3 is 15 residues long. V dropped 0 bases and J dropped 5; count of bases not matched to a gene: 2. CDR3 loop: CASSYSDRGTGELFF. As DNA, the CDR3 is TGTGCCAGCAGTTACTCTGACAGGGGAACCGGGGAGCTGTTTTTT.

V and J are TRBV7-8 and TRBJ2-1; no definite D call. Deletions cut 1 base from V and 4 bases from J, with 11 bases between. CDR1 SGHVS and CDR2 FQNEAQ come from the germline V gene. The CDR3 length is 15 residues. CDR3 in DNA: TGTGCCAGCAGCTTAGAATTCGGCCAATACAATGAGCAGTTCTTC. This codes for CASSLEFGQYNEQFF.

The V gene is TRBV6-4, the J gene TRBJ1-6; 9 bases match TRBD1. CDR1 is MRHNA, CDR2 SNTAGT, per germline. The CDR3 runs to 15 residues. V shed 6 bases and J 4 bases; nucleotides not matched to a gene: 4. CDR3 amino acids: CASRDDRGYNSPLHF. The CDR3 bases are TGTGCCAGCAGGGACGACAGGGGGTATAATTCACCCCTCCACTTT.

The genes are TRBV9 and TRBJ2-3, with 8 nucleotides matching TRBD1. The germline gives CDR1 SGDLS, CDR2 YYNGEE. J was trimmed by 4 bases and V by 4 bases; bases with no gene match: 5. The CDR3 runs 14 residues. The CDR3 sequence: CASSRQGFPDTQYF. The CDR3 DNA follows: TGTGCCAGCAGCCGACAGGGGTTCCCAGATACGCAGTATTTT.

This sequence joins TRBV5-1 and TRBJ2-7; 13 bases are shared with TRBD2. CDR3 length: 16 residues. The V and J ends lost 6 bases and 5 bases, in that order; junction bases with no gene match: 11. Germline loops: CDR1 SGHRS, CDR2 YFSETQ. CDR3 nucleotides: TGCGCCAGCACCCATACTAGCGGGGGGGCGCCGGACGAGCAGTACTTC. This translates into CASTHTSGGAPDEQYF.

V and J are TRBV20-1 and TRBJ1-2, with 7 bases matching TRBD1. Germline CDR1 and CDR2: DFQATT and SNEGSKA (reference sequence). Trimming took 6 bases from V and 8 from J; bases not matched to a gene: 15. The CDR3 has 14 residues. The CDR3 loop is CSAFNRGYGRGYTF. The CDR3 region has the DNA TGCAGTGCCTTCAACAGGGGCTACGGTAGGGGCTACACCTTC.

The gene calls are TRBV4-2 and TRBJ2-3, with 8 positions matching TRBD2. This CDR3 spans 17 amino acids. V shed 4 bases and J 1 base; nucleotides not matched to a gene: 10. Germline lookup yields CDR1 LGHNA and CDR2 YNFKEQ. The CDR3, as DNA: TGTGCCAGCAGCCTACACTCCTTGCGGGGGGGCACAGATACGCAGTATTTT. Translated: CASSLHSLRGGTDTQYF.

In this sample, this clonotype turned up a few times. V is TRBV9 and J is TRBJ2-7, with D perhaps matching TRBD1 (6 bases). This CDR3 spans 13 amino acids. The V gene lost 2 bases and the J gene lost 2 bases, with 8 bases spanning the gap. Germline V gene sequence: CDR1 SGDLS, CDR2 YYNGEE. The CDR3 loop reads CASSVEGAYEQYF. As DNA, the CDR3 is TGTGCCAGCAGCGTTGAGGGGGCCTACGAGCAGTACTTC. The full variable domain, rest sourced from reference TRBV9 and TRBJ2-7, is DSGVTQTPKHLITATGQRVTLRCSPRSGDLSVYWYQQSLDQGLQFLIQYYNGEERAKGNILERFSAQQFPDLHSELNLSSLELGDSALYFCASSVEGAYEQYFGPGTRLTVT.

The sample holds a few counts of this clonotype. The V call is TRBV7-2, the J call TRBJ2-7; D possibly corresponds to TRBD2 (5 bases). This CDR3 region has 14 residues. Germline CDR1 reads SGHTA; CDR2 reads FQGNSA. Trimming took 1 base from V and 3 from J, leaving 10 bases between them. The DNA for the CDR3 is TGTGCCAGCAGCTTAGAAGGTGGAGGCTACGAGCAGTACTTC. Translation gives CASSLEGGGYEQYF.

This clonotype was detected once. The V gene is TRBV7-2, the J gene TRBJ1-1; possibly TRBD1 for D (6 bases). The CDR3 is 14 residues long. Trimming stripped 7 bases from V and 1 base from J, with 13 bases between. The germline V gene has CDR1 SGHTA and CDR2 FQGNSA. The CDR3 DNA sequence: TGTGCCAGCACCCCAGGGGCGCGGAACACTGAAGCTTTCTTT. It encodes CASTPGARNTEAFF.

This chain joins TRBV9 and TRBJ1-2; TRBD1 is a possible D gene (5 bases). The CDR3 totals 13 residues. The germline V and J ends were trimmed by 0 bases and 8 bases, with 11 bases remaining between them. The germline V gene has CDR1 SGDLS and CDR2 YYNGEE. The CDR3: CASSVELGVGYTF. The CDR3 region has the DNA TGTGCCAGCAGCGTAGAGTTAGGGGTCGGCTACACCTTC.

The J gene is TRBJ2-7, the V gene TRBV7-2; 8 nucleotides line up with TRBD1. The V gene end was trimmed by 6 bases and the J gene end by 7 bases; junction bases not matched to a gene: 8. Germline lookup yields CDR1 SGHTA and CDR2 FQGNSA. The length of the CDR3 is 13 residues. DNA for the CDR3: TGTGCCAGCAGTTCTGGACAGGGCGGAGAGCAGTACTTC. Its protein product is CASSSGQGGEQYF.

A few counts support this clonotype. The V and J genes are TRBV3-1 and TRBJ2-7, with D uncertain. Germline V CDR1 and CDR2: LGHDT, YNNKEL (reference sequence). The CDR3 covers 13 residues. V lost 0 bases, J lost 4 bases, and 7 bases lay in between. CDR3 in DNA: TGTGCCAGCAGCCAAGATGTTTGGTACGAGCAGTACTTC. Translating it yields CASSQDVWYEQYF.